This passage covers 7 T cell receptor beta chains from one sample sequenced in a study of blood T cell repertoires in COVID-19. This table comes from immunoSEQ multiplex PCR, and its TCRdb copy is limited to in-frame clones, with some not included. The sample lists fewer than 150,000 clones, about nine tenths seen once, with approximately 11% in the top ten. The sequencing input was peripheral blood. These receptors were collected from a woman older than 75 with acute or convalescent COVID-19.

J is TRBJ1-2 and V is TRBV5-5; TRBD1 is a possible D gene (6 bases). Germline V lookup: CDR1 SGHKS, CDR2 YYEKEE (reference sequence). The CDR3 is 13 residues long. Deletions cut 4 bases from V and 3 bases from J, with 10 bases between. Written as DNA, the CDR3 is TGTGCCAGCAGCAAACAGGGAGACTATGGCTACACCTTC. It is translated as CASSKQGDYGYTF.

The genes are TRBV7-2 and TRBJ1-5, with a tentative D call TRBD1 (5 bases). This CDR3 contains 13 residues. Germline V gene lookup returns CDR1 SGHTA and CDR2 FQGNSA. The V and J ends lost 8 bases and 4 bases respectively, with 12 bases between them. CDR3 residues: CASSVQGNQPQHF. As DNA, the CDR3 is TGTGCCAGCTCGGTCCAGGGAAATCAGCCCCAGCATTTT.

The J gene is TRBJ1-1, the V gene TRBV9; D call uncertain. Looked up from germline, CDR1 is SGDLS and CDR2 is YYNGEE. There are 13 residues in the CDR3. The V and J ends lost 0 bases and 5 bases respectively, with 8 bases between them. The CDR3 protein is CASSVEISTEAFF. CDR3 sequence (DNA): TGTGCCAGCAGCGTAGAGATTAGTACTGAAGCTTTCTTT.

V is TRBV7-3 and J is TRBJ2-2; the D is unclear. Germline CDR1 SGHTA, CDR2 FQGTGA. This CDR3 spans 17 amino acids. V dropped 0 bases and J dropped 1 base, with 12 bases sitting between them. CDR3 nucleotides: TGTGCCAGCAGCTTAACCGCGCAGGCATGGAACACCGGGGAGCTGTTTTTT. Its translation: CASSLTAQAWNTGELFF.

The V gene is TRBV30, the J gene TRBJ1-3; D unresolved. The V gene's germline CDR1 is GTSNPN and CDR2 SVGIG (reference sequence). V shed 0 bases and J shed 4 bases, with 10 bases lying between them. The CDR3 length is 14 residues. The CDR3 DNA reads TGTGCCTGGAGTGTGTACAGTCCGGGAAACACCATATATTTT. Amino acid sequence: CAWSVYSPGNTIYF. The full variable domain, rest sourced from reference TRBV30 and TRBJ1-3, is SQTIHQWPATLVQPVGSPLSLECTVEGTSNPNLYWYRQAAGRGLQLLFYSVGIGQISSEVPQNLSASRPQDRQFILSSKKLLLSDSGFYLCAWSVYSPGNTIYFGEGSWLTVV.

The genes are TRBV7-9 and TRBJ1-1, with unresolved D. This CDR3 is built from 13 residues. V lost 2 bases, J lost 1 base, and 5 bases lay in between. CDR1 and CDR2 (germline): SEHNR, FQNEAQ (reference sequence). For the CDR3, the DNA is TGTGCCAGCAGCTTAACCAGGAACACTGAAGCTTTCTTT. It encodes CASSLTRNTEAFF. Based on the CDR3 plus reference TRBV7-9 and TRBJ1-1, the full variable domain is DTGVSQNPRHKITKRGQNVTFRCDPISEHNRLYWYRQTLGQGPEFLTYFQNEAQLEKSRLLSDRFSAERPKGSFSTLEIQRTEQGDSAMYLCASSLTRNTEAFFGQGTRLTVV.

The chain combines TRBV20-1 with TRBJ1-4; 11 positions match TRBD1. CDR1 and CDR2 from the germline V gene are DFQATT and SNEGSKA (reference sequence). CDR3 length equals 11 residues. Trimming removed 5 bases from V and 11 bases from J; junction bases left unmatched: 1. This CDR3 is CSARDRGKLFF. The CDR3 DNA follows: TGCAGTGCTCGGGACAGGGGGAAACTGTTTTTT.